Listed below are T cell receptor beta chains from one sample, sequenced in a study of OX40 agonist ivuxolimab in advanced cancers. Sequencing used immunoSEQ multiplex PCR; TCRdb keeps in-frame clones, though not all of them. The data hold around 18,000 clones, with approximately 83% observed a single time. The sequenced sample was CD4+ or CD8+ T cells sorted from blood, obtained in a trial of the OX40 agonist ivuxolimab. Receptors originate from an adult with an advanced solid tumor such as melanoma, head and neck, liver or kidney cancer. CDR3s include the opening cysteine and the closing phenylalanine or tryptophan. D genes are given only for firm matches. The size field is filled for only some rows; it gives once, few, many or a size class.

CDR3: CASRVAGADTQYF
DNA: TGTGCCAGTAGGGTGGCGGGGGCAGATACGCAGTATTTT
V: TRBV19
J: TRBJ2-3
size: NA
D: TRBD2

CDR3: CASSQGQNTEAFF
DNA: TGTGCCAGCAGCCAAGGGCAGAACACTGAAGCTTTCTTT
V: TRBV14
J: TRBJ1-1
size: few
D: NA

CDR3: CASSFRDRGSYNEQFF
DNA: TGTGCCAGCAGCTTCCGGGACAGGGGATCCTACAATGAGCAGTTCTTC
V: TRBV7-3
J: TRBJ2-1
size: few
D: TRBD1

CDR3: CASSVSAGGNQPQHF
DNA: TGTGCCAGCAGCGTATCGGCAGGGGGGAATCAGCCCCAGCATTTT
V: TRBV9
J: TRBJ1-5
size: NA
D: TRBD1

CDR3: CASSRGRRDTQYF
DNA: TGTGCCAGCAGCAGAGGCCGGAGAGATACGCAGTATTTT
V: TRBV11-3
J: TRBJ2-3
size: NA
D: NA

CDR3: CASSQDPGDTEAFF
DNA: TGTGCCAGCAGCCAAGACCCGGGGGACACTGAAGCTTTCTTT
V: TRBV7-2
J: TRBJ1-1
size: NA
D: NA

CDR3: CATSRGRLAGGSSYNEQFF
DNA: TGTGCCACCAGCAGAGGGAGACTAGCGGGGGGGAGCTCCTACAATGAGCAGTTCTTC
V: TRBV15
J: TRBJ2-1
size: once
D: TRBD2

CDR3: CASGQGARTFF
DNA: TGTGCCAGCGGACAGGGGGCGCGCACTTTCTTT
V: TRBV6-1
J: TRBJ1-1
size: NA
D: TRBD1

CDR3: CASSIGRLGDEQFF
DNA: TGTGCCAGCAGCATAGGGAGACTAGGAGATGAGCAGTTCTTC
V: TRBV7-3
J: TRBJ2-1
size: NA
D: NA

CDR3: CASSLVAGGGEQFF
DNA: TGTGCCAGCAGCTTAGTCGCAGGGGGCGGTGAGCAGTTCTTC
V: TRBV7-2
J: TRBJ2-1
size: NA
D: TRBD1